This TCR beta chain is drawn from a study of blood T cells in healthy people across ages. Notes on the study in general: Naive CD4+ cells and diversity were both higher in long-lived donors than in aged donors.

Comments on this clonotype: Its specificity is not known. Mismatch with germline at one junction end may stem from a read error.

Total RNA amounts of at least 5.5 micrograms were extracted per sample. Germline values: CDR1 SGHNT, CDR2 YENEEA. The CDR3 runs 17 residues. Using a J-beta primer mix together with a sample-barcoded 5' primer, a second PCR was run for about 7 to 12 cycles. TCRdb redid the calling of the 5' RACE reads with MiXCR, one entry per CDR3 protein. Here the sample spans hundreds of thousands of distinct CDR3 sequences, approximately 44% being singletons. This TCR came from a man aged 55 to 70 in good health. Sequencing was performed on blood. This chain uses TRBV11-3 with TRBJ2-3; TRBD2 agrees at 8 bases. CDR3 protein: CAGSLGLTSDGTDTQYF. DNA for the CDR3: TGTGCCGGCAGCTTAGGCCTGACTAGCGACGGTACAGATACGCAGTATTTT.